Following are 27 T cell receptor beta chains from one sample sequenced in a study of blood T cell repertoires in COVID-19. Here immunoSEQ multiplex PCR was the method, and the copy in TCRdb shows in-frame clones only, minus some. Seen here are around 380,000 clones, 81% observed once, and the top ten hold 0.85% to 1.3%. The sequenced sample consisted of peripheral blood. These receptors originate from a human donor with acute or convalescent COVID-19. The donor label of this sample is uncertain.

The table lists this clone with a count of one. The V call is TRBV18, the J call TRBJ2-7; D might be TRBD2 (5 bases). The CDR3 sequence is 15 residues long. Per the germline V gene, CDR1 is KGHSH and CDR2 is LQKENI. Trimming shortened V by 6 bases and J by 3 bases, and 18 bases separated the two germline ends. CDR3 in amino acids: CASSWAGLENYEQYF. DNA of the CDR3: TGTGCCAGCTCCTGGGCGGGCCTAGAGAACTACGAGCAGTACTTC.

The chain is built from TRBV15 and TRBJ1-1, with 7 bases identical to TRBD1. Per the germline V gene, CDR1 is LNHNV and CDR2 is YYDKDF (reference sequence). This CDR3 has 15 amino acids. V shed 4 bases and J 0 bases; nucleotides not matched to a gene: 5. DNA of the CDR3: TGTGCCACCAGCACCCGACAGGGTATGAACACTGAAGCTTTCTTT. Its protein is CATSTRQGMNTEAFF.

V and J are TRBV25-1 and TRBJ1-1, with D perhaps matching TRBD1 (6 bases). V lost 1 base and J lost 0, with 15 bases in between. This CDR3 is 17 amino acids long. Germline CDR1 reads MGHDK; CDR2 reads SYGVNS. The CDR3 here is CASSELHRDTVNTEAFF. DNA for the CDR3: TGTGCCAGCAGTGAATTACATAGGGACACTGTGAACACTGAAGCTTTCTTT.

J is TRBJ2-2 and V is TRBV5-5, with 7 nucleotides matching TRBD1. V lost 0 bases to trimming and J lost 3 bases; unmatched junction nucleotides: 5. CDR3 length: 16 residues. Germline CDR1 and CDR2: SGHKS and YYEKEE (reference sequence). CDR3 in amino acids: CASSLGQGGYTGELFF. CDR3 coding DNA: TGTGCCAGCAGCTTGGGACAGGGTGGGTACACCGGGGAGCTGTTTTTT.

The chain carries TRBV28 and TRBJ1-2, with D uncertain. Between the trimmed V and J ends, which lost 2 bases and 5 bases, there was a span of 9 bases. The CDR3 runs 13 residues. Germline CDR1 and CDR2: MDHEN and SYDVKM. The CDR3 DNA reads TGTGCCAGCAGTTTAGAACTACGGTATGGCTACACCTTC. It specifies CASSLELRYGYTF.

The CDR3 here is CASSPNPLIPGQGATNEKLFF. The CDR3 nucleotides read TGTGCCAGCAGCCCAAACCCCCTTATTCCGGGACAGGGTGCAACTAATGAAAAACTGTTTTTT. V and J are TRBV7-6 and TRBJ1-4; 9 bases agree with TRBD1. Germline V gene data show CDR1 as SGHVS and CDR2 as FNYEAQ. Germline trimming cut 5 bases from V and 0 bases from J; bases unmatched to any gene: 19. The CDR3 totals 21 residues. Full variable domain (rest looked up from reference TRBV7-6 and TRBJ1-4): GAGVSQSPRYKVTKRGQDVALRCDPISGHVSLYWYRQALGQGPEFLTYFNYEAQQDKSGLPNDRFSAERPEGSISTLTIQRTEQRDSAMYRCASSPNPLIPGQGATNEKLFFGSGTQLSVL.

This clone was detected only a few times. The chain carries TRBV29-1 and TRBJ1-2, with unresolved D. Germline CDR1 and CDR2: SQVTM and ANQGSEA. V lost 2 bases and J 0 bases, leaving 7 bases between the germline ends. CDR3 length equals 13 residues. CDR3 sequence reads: CSVEKSANYGYTF. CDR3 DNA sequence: TGCAGCGTTGAAAAATCAGCTAACTATGGCTACACCTTC. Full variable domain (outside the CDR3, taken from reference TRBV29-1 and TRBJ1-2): SAVISQKPSRDICQRGTSLTIQCQVDSQVTMMFWYRQQPGQSLTLIATANQGSEATYESGFVIDKFPISRPNLTFSTLTVSNMSPEDSSIYLCSVEKSANYGYTFGSGTRLTVV.

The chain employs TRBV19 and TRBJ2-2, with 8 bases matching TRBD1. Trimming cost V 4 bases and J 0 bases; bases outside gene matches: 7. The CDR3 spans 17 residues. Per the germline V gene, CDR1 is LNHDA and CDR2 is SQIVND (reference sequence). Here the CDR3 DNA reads TGTGCCAGTAGTACCCGAGACAGGGGCGCGAACACCGGGGAGCTGTTTTTT. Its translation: CASSTRDRGANTGELFF.

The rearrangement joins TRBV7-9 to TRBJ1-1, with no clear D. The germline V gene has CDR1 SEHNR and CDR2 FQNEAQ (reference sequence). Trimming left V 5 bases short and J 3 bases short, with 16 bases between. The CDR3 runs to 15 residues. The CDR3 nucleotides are TGTGCCAGCAGCCCCCGTTTGAACAGACACACTGAAGCTTTCTTT. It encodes CASSPRLNRHTEAFF.

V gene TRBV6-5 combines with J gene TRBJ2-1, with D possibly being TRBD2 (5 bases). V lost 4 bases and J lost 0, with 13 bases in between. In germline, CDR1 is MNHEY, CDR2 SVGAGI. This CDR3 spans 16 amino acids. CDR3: CASSSIGSSSYNEQFF. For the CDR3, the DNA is TGTGCCAGCAGTTCAATAGGGAGCAGCTCCTACAATGAGCAGTTCTTC.

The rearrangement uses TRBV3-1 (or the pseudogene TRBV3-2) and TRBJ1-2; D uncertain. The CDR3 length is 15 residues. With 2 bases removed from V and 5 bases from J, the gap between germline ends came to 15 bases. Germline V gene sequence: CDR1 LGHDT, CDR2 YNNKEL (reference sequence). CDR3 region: CASSQHAEEGYGYTF. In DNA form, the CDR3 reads TGTGCCAGCAGCCAACATGCCGAGGAGGGTTATGGCTACACCTTC.

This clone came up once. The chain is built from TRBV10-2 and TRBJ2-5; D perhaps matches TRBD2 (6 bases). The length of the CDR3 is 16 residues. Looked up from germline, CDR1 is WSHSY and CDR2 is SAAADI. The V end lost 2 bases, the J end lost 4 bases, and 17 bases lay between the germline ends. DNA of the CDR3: TGCGCCAGCAGTGAGAGGGACGGGGGATCCAGAGAGACCCAGTACTTC. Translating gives CASSERDGGSRETQYF.

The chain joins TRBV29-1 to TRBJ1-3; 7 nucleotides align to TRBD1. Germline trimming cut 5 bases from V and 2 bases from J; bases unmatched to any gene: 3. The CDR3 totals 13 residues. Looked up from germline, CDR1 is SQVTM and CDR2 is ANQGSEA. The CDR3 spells CSVTRGAGNTIYF. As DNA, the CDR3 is TGCAGCGTTACCAGGGGGGCTGGAAACACCATATATTTT.

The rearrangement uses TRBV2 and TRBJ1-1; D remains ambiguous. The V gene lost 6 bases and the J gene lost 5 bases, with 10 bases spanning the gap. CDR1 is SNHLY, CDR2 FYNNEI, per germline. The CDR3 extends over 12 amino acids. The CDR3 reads CASRVDRTEAFF. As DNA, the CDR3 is TGTGCCAGCAGGGTTGATCGGACTGAAGCTTTCTTT. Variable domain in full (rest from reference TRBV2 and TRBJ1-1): EPEVTQTPSHQVTQMGQEVILRCVPISNHLYFYWYRQILGQKVEFLVSFYNNEISEKSEIFDDQFSVERPDGSNFTLKIRSTKLEDSAMYFCASRVDRTEAFFGQGTRLTVV.

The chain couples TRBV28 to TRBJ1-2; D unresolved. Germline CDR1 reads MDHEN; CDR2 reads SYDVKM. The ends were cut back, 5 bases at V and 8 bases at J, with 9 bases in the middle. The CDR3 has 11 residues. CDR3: CASSRFRGYTF. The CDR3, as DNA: TGTGCCAGCAGTCGGTTTCGAGGCTACACCTTC.

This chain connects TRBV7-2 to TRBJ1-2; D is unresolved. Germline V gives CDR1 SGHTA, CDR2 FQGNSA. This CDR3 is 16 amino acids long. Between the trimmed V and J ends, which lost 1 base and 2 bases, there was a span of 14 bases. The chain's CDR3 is CASSLGHSQFNYGYTF. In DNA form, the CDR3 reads TGTGCCAGCAGCTTAGGGCACAGCCAATTCAACTATGGCTACACCTTC.

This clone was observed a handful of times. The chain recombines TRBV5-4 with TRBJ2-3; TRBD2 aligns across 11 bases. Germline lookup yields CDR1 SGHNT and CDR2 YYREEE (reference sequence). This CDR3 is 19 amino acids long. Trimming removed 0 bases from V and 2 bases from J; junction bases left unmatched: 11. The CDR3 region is CASSLVWLAGGGDTDTQYF. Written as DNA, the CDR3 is TGTGCCAGCAGCTTGGTCTGGCTAGCGGGAGGAGGGGACACAGATACGCAGTATTTT.

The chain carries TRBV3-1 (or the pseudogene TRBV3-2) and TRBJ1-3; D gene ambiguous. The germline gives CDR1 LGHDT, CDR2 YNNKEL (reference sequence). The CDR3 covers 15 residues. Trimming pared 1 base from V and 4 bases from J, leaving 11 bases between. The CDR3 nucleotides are TGTGCCAGCAGCCAAGTGGCCGGGTTAGGAAACACCATATATTTT. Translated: CASSQVAGLGNTIYF.

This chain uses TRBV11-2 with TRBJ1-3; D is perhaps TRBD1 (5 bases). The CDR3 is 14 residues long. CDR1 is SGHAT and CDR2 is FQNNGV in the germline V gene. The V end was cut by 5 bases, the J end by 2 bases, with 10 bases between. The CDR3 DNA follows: TGTGCCAGCAGCGGAGGAGGGGCTGGAAACACCATATATTTT. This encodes CASSGGGAGNTIYF.

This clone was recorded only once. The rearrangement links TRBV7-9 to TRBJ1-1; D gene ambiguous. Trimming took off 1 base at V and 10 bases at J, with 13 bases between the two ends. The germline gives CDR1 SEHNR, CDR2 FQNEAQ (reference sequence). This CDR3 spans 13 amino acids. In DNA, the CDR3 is TGTGCCAGCAGCTTAGGAACAGTTCTGGGAGCTTTCTTT. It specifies CASSLGTVLGAFF.

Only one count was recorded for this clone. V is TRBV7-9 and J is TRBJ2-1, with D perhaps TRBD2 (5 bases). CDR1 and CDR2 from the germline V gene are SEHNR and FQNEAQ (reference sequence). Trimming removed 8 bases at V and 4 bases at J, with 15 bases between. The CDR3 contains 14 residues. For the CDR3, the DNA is TGTGCCAGCGGAAAAAGCGGATCGTACAATGAGCAGTTCTTC. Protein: CASGKSGSYNEQFF.

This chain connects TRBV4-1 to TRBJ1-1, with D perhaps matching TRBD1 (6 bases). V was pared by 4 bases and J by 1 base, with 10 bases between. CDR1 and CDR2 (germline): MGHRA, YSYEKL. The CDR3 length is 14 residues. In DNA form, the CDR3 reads TGCGCCAGCAGCCGCAAGACAGGGAACACTGAAGCTTTCTTT. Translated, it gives CASSRKTGNTEAFF.

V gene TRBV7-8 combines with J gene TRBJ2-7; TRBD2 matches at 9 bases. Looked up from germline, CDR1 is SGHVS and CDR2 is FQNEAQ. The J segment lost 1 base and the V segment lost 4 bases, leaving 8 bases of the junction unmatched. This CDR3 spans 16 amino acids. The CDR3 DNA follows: TGTGCCAGCAGCTCACGTAGCGGGGGCACTTCCTACGAGCAGTACTTC. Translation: CASSSRSGGTSYEQYF.

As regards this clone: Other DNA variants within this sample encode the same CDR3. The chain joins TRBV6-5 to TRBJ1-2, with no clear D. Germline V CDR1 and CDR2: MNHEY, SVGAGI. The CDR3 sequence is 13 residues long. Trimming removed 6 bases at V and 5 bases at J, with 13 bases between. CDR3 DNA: TGTGCCAGCAGCACCCGGGGAATTTATGGCTACACCTTC. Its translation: CASSTRGIYGYTF.

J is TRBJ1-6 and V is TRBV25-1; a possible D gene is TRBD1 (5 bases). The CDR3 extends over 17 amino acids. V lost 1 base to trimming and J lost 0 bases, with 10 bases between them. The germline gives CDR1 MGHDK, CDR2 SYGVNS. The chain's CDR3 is CASSEWSGVSYNSPLHF. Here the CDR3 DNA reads TGTGCCAGCAGTGAATGGTCGGGGGTCTCCTATAATTCACCCCTCCACTTT.

In DNA form, the CDR3 reads TGTGCCAGCAGCTTACAATACGGGGGTTCACCCCTCCACTTT. It translates to CASSLQYGGSPLHF. V and J are TRBV11-2 and TRBJ1-6, with a possible D match to TRBD1 (5 bases). Germline values: CDR1 SGHAT, CDR2 FQNNGV. The germline V and J ends were trimmed by 2 bases and 9 bases, with 11 bases remaining between them. The CDR3 consists of 14 residues.

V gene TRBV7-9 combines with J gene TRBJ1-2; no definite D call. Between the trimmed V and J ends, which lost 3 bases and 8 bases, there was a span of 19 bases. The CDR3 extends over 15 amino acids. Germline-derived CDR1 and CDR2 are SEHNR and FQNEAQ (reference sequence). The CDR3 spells CASSFASGEAEGYTF. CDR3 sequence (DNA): TGTGCCAGCAGCTTCGCGTCCGGGGAGGCGGAGGGCTACACCTTC.